Below, 9 T cell receptor beta chains from the same sample are listed, as sequenced in a study of identical twins. TCRdb reprocessed the 5' RACE reads via MiXCR and lists one record per CDR3 protein. Here the sample spans just under 550,000 distinct CDR3 sequences, 13% to 15% being singletons. This sample also belongs to another study, concerning yellow fever vaccine responses in identical twins.

Material: CD4+ T cells sorted from blood. Receptor source: a woman aged 18-35 years in good health.

CDR3 nucleotides: TGTGCCAGCAGTTTAGGCAGGGTACGGCAGTTCTTC. It translates to CASSLGRVRQFF. The V call is TRBV12-3 or TRBV12-4, the J call TRBJ2-1, with TRBD1 as a possible D gene (5 bases). Trimming pared 1 base from V and 12 bases from J, leaving 10 bases between. CDR3 length equals 12 residues.

This sequence joins TRBV10-3 and TRBJ2-7; 9 bases agree with TRBD2. V shed 6 bases and J 6 bases; nucleotides not matched to a gene: 6. This CDR3 region has 13 residues. Germline CDR1 is ENHRY and CDR2 is SYGVKD. In DNA, the CDR3 is TGTGCCATCAGAGGAGCGGGAGGTGGCGAGCAGTACTTC. Amino acid sequence: CAIRGAGGGEQYF.

The J gene is TRBJ2-7, the V gene TRBV5-5; D gene uncertain. CDR1 and CDR2 (germline): SGHKS, YYEKEE (reference sequence). The CDR3 length is 13 residues. With 4 bases removed from V and 3 bases from J, the gap between germline ends came to 11 bases. The CDR3 DNA sequence: TGTGCCAGCAGCCCCGAAGGGATCTACGAGCAGTACTTC. Protein sequence: CASSPEGIYEQYF.

The sample holds a few counts of this clonotype. The rearrangement links TRBV4-1 to TRBJ2-1; 8 bases fit TRBD1. The CDR3 runs 14 residues. V trimming: 2 bases; J trimming: 7 bases; junction bases outside the gene matches: 4. Looked up from germline, CDR1 is MGHRA and CDR2 is YSYEKL. CDR3 residues: CASSQRQGRNEQFF. In nucleotides, the CDR3 is TGCGCCAGCAGCCAAAGACAGGGGCGGAATGAGCAGTTCTTC.

The chain carries TRBV20-1 and TRBJ2-3; D may be TRBD1 (6 bases). V was clipped by 0 bases and J by 7 bases, with 11 bases between them. The CDR3 loop spans 13 amino acids. CDR1 is DFQATT, CDR2 SNEGSKA, per germline (reference sequence). The CDR3 is CSAREPGQHTQYF. The CDR3 DNA follows: TGCAGTGCTAGAGAACCGGGACAACATACGCAGTATTTT.

This clonotype was found a few times. The CDR3 protein is CASEEGLLGELFF. As DNA, the CDR3 is TGTGCTAGTGAGGAGGGACTTTTGGGGGAGCTGTTTTTT. V gene TRBV12-5 combines with J gene TRBJ2-2; maybe TRBD2 (6 bases). Trimming cost V 7 bases and J 8 bases, with 14 bases left between them. The CDR3 spans 13 residues. Germline CDR1 LGHNT, CDR2 FRNRAP. Full variable domain (rest looked up from reference TRBV12-5 and TRBJ2-2): DARVTQTPRHKVTEMGQEVTMRCQPILGHNTVFWYRQTMMQGLELLAYFRNRAPLDDSGMPKDRFSAEMPDATLATLKIQPSEPRDSAVYFCASEEGLLGELFFGEGSRLTVL.

The V call is TRBV19, the J call TRBJ2-7; D may be TRBD1 or TRBD2 (5 bases each). Trimming stripped 3 bases from V and 4 bases from J, with 19 bases between. CDR3 length equals 16 residues. Germline CDR1 reads LNHDA; CDR2 reads SQIVND (reference sequence). For the CDR3, the DNA is TGTGCCAGTAGTATCGGGGCACGGGCACCAAGGTACGAGCAGTACTTC. It is translated as CASSIGARAPRYEQYF.

This clonotype was seen a few times. The chain links TRBV6-5 to TRBJ2-3; D remains ambiguous. V was shortened by 5 bases and J by 2 bases, with 5 bases between the two germline ends. Germline CDR1 is MNHEY and CDR2 is SVGAGI. CDR3 length: 12 residues. Written as DNA, the CDR3 is TGTGCCAGCAGTAAAGACACAGATACGCAGTATTTT. This translates into CASSKDTDTQYF.

This clonotype was seen at least ten times. This chain uses TRBV24-1 with TRBJ2-3; D may be TRBD2 (5 bases). V lost 7 bases and J lost 5, with 15 bases in between. CDR1 is KGHDR, CDR2 SFDVKD, per germline. The CDR3 extends over 14 amino acids. The CDR3 DNA reads as TGTGCCACCAGCCGTCAGTCAGCGGTAGATACGCAGTATTTT. Translated, it gives CATSRQSAVDTQYF.